Reported below is one TCR beta chain. The antigen is undetermined. An immunoSEQ assay, version v3.0, was performed at survey level. Here immunoSEQ multiplex PCR was the method, and the copy in TCRdb shows in-frame clones only, minus some. This table has fewer than 40,000 clones, 79% appearing once. This entry belongs to a study of long-term antiretroviral therapy in people with HIV. Study-wide points: The repertoire was dominated at all time points by clones expanded before ART. Although diversity increased after ART, it remained lower than in transplant donor controls. Information on adherence to ART, viral resistance or therapy changes was unavailable. HIV repertoires spanned narrower CDR3 length ranges than controls.

Germline CDR1 SGHAT, CDR2 FQNNGV. This CDR3 has 14 residues. Between the trimmed V and J ends, which lost 3 bases and 4 bases, there was a span of 9 bases. The clonotype comes from a man between 18 and 29 years old with HIV. The chain employs TRBV11-2 and TRBJ2-2; D remains ambiguous. Sequencing was performed on unsorted PBMCs, taken 1.9 years after starting antiretroviral therapy. The CDR3 region is CASSLVLSTGELFF. The CDR3 nucleotides are TGTGCCAGCAGCTTGGTGCTCAGCACCGGGGAGCTGTTTTTT.